This is a list of T cell receptor beta chains from one sample in a study of cytomegalovirus exposure and HLA in healthy donors. Measured with immunoSEQ multiplex PCR; TCRdb has only the in-frame clones, and not every one. The sample includes some 93,000 clones, nearly 80% of them seen just once. The sample was PBMCs. These receptors were taken from a woman aged 35 to 49 in good health and CMV-seronegative. Each CDR3 is given with its conserved first and last residue. D genes are given only for firm matches. Part of the rows lack a size; the others show once, few, many or a class for expanded clones.

>TRBV29-1|NA|TRBJ2-2|NA
TGCAGCGTTGACTCCGGGACAAGGGGCACCGGGGAGCTGTTTTTT
CSVDSGTRGTGELFF
>TRBV7-8|NA|TRBJ1-2|NA
TGTGCCAGCAGCTTAGACACAGGGAGTTTGAGGAACTATGGCTACACCTTC
CASSLDTGSLRNYGYTF
>TRBV5-1|TRBD1|TRBJ1-1|NA
TGCGCCAGCAATACAGGGGGAAGTACTGAAGCTTTCTTT
CASNTGGSTEAFF
>TRBV6-6|TRBD1|TRBJ1-3|NA
TGTGCCAGCAGTTCAACAGGGGGCGGAGGAAACACCATATATTTT
CASSSTGGGGNTIYF
>TRBV6-1|NA|TRBJ2-1|NA
TGTGCCAGCAGTGAATTCGTCCGGGGACTCTACAATGAGCAGTTCTTC
CASSEFVRGLYNEQFF
>TRBV5-1|TRBD2|TRBJ2-1|NA
TGCGCCAGCAGCTTCTTAGCGGGAAACTACAATGAGCAGTTCTTC
CASSFLAGNYNEQFF
>TRBV19|TRBD2|TRBJ2-2|NA
TGTGCCAGTAACTTGGAAGGGACTAGTGCCGGGGAGCTGTTTTTT
CASNLEGTSAGELFF
>TRBV2|NA|TRBJ2-1|few
TGTGCCAGCACTCTCTCCTTAGCGCAGGAGCAGTTCTTC
CASTLSLAQEQFF
>TRBV6-5|TRBD2|TRBJ2-7|few
TGTGCCAGCAGTGGACGGGCGGGAGGGGGCGAGCAGTACTTC
CASSGRAGGGEQYF
>TRBV19|NA|TRBJ2-1|NA
TGTGCCAGTAGTATGGAGAGGGAGCAGTTCTTC
CASSMEREQFF
>TRBV5-1|TRBD2|TRBJ2-2|once
TGCGCCAGCAGCTACCTGGGACTAGCGGGATCCGGGGAGCTGTTTTTT
CASSYLGLAGSGELFF
>TRBV13|TRBD1|TRBJ1-2|NA
TGTGCCAGCAGCCAGGGGACAGCTAATGGCTACACCTTC
CASSQGTANGYTF
>TRBV11-2|NA|TRBJ2-7|NA
TGTGCCAGCAGCTTAGGAGGGAACGAGCAGTACTTC
CASSLGGNEQYF
>TRBV15|TRBD1|TRBJ2-1|NA
TGTGCCACCAGCCCGGACAGGGGTCTAGACAATGAGCAGTTCTTC
CATSPDRGLDNEQFF
>TRBV6-1|NA|TRBJ2-7|NA
TGTGCCAGCAGGCCTTCAGGGGTCTACGAGCAGTACTTC
CASRPSGVYEQYF
>TRBV19|TRBD1|TRBJ1-1|NA
TGTGCCAGTAGTATTAAAGGACAGGGGTTGGGGAACACTGAAGCTTTCTTT
CASSIKGQGLGNTEAFF
>TRBV28|NA|TRBJ2-7|NA
TGTGCCAGCAGCTATAGCGGACCTCTCTCCTACGAGCAGTACTTC
CASSYSGPLSYEQYF
>TRBV6-1|TRBD2|TRBJ2-7|NA
TGTGCCAGCAGTGAAAGAAGCGGGAGGGTCTACGAGCAGTACTTC
CASSERSGRVYEQYF
>TRBV2|TRBD2|TRBJ2-1|NA
TGTGCCAGTAGCGGGAGTGCCTACAATGAGCAGTTCTTC
CASSGSAYNEQFF
>TRBV5-1|NA|TRBJ1-2|NA
TGCGCCAGCAGCTTGAGTCAGGGGTCAACGGGGGGCTACACCTTC
CASSLSQGSTGGYTF
>TRBV5-4|NA|TRBJ2-5|NA
TGTGCCAGCAGCCTACAGGGCGGCGGAGAGACCCAGTACTTC
CASSLQGGGETQYF
>TRBV5-1|NA|TRBJ2-5|NA
TGCGCCAGCAGCTTGGAGGGTAGCGGCCAAGAGACCCAGTACTTC
CASSLEGSGQETQYF
>TRBV19|NA|TRBJ1-1|NA
TGTGCCAGTAGTATTGTTGAGGGCGGTGAAGCTTTCTTT
CASSIVEGGEAFF
>TRBV27|NA|TRBJ1-5|NA
TGTGCCAGCAGTAGGAGATCCCAGAGGGATCAGCCCCAGCATTTT
CASSRRSQRDQPQHF
>TRBV7-2|TRBD2|TRBJ2-1|NA
TGTGCCAGCAGCTTAGTATCTAGCGGCCACTTCAATGAGCAGTTCTTC
CASSLVSSGHFNEQFF
>TRBV6-5|NA|TRBJ1-5|NA
TGTGCCAGCAGATCGGGGGGCAATCAGCCCCAGCATTTT
CASRSGGNQPQHF
>TRBV11-2|TRBD1|TRBJ1-2|NA
TGTGCCAGCAGCTTAGGGGCCGGGACAGTAATTTTGGGCTACACCTTC
CASSLGAGTVILGYTF
>TRBV19|NA|TRBJ2-2|NA
TGTGCCAGTAGTCCAGGGGAAGTCGGGGAGCTGTTTTTT
CASSPGEVGELFF
>TRBV11-2|NA|TRBJ1-1|NA
TGTGCCAGCAGCCCCATGGGGGGAATGAGCACTGAAGCTTTCTTT
CASSPMGGMSTEAFF
>TRBV19|NA|TRBJ2-7|NA
TGTGCCAGTAGTATAGCCAGGGGTACCTACGAGCAGTACTTC
CASSIARGTYEQYF
>TRBV7-6|TRBD1|TRBJ2-1|NA
TGTGCCAGCAGCTTCAGACAGGGTGGGGGCAATGAGCAGTTCTTC
CASSFRQGGGNEQFF
>TRBV29-1|TRBD2|TRBJ2-1|NA
TGCAGCGTTGTGCGAAGACAGGGGCTAGCGGGAGCATACAATGAGCAGTTCTTC
CSVVRRQGLAGAYNEQFF
>TRBV19|TRBD2|TRBJ2-3|NA
TGTGCCAGTAGTATGCGGACTAGCGGGAGGTCAGATACGCAGTATTTT
CASSMRTSGRSDTQYF
>TRBV5-1|TRBD2|TRBJ2-1|NA
TGCGCCAGCAGCTTTTATGGGGGGAGGGGCTATGAGCAGTTCTTC
CASSFYGGRGYEQFF
>TRBV11-3|NA|TRBJ2-5|NA
TGTGCCAGCAGCTCCGGATCGGGGCAAGAGACCCAGTACTTC
CASSSGSGQETQYF
>TRBV28|TRBD1|TRBJ1-5|NA
TGTGCCAGCCACGGGGACAGATTCGTGCCCCAGCATTTT
CASHGDRFVPQHF
>TRBV2|NA|TRBJ1-2|few
TGTGCCAGCAGTGAAGCGACAGGCGGGCAGGGAGGCTACACCTTC
CASSEATGGQGGYTF
>TRBV7-8|NA|TRBJ1-1|once
TGTGCCAGCAGCTTATATAACAGAGAAGCTTTCTTT
CASSLYNREAFF
>TRBV5-6|NA|TRBJ1-2|few
TGTGCCAGCAGCTTGGTCCAGGGCTCTAACTATGGCTACACCTTC
CASSLVQGSNYGYTF
>TRBV6-1|NA|TRBJ1-4|few
TGTGCCAGCAGTGGAAGGGGTAATGAAAAACTGTTTTTT
CASSGRGNEKLFF
>TRBV5-1|NA|TRBJ2-7|NA
TGCGCCAGCAGCTTGGGCAGGGCGCCCGAGCAGTACTTC
CASSLGRAPEQYF
>TRBV2|TRBD2|TRBJ2-7|NA
TGTGCCAGCAGCCCTACTAGCGGGAGGGCCTACGAGCAGTACTTC
CASSPTSGRAYEQYF
>TRBV10-3|NA|TRBJ1-5|once
TGTGCCATCAGTGAGTCGAGTCAGCCCCAGCATTTT
CAISESSQPQHF
>TRBV5-1|TRBD1|TRBJ1-6|NA
TGCGCCAGCAGCCTACAGGGGAATTCACCCCTCCACTTT
CASSLQGNSPLHF
>TRBV11-1|NA|TRBJ2-1|NA
TGTGCCAGCAGCTTTTCACAGACCCTCTACAATGAGCAGTTCTTC
CASSFSQTLYNEQFF